A selection of T cell receptor beta chains follows, all from one sample in a study of T-cell memory formation after mild COVID-19. TCRdb called the 5' RACE reads again in MiXCR, with one record for every CDR3 protein. The data show about 430,000 distinct CDR3 sequences, 20% to 30% seen once. Input material: PBMCs or a T cell subset sorted from them (not recorded which). These receptors were collected from an adult woman who had mild COVID-19 (a few samples of this study predate the infection). Cell type and time point are not known. CDR3s include the opening cysteine and the closing phenylalanine or tryptophan. The D gene is left open where the match is weak. Not all rows give a size; the values are once, few, many and, for expanded clones, a class.

TRBJ1-2,TRBV10-3,-,-,CAISESQQGGKSSYTF,TGTGCCATCAGTGAGTCGCAGCAGGGAGGGAAAAGTAGCTACACCTTC
TRBJ2-1,TRBV4-3,-,-,CASSQDWREMANEQFF,TGCGCCAGCAGCCAAGATTGGAGGGAGATGGCGAATGAGCAGTTCTTC
TRBJ2-7,TRBV20-1,TRBD2,few,CSARGTSGRYEQYF,TGCAGTGCTAGGGGGACTAGCGGGAGGTACGAGCAGTACTTC
TRBJ2-5,TRBV7-6,TRBD1,few,CASSFPGQDNGEMETQYF,TGTGCCAGCAGCTTCCCAGGACAGGATAATGGGGAGATGGAGACCCAGTACTTC
TRBJ1-4,TRBV3-1,-,few,CASSHGGGGTANEKLFF,TGTGCCAGCAGCCATGGAGGGGGAGGGACGGCTAATGAAAAACTGTTTTTT
TRBJ2-1,TRBV5-1,TRBD2,many,CASSWGGSGAYNEQFF,TGCGCCAGCAGCTGGGGGGGGAGCGGTGCCTACAATGAGCAGTTCTTC
TRBJ2-2,TRBV7-2,-,few,CASSPVGNTRYTGELFF,TGTGCCAGCAGCCCAGTGGGTAACACTAGATACACCGGGGAGCTGTTTTTT
TRBJ2-3,TRBV6-5,TRBD2,few,CASSRILAGVTDTQYF,TGTGCCAGCAGCCGGATACTAGCGGGGGTTACAGATACGCAGTATTTT
TRBJ2-5,TRBV10-3,-,-,CAISEPLGQQETQYF,TGTGCCATCAGTGAGCCGCTCGGACAGCAAGAGACCCAGTACTTC
TRBJ2-1,TRBV27,-,few,CASRVDSYNEQFF,TGTGCCAGCAGGGTAGACAGTTACAATGAGCAGTTCTTC